This entry describes one T cell receptor (beta chain). This entry comes from a study of shared clonotypes between healthy human individuals. Adult donors, all healthy and HIV-negative, had no recent acute infections or vaccinations. V was clipped by 6 bases and J by 5 bases, with 19 bases between them. This CDR3 spans 15 amino acids. Germline V gene data show CDR1 as KGHSH and CDR2 as LQKENI. As handled by the study authors: Owing to the provision of junction-only sequences devoid of quality scores by immunoSEQ, filtering differed. Profiling relied on immunoSEQ multiplex PCR, and the TCRdb table lists in-frame clones only, not all of them. The V and J calls and clone size are taken from that table; D and trimming were inferred from the DNA. The table records 450,000 to 500,000 clones, 65% to 85% of them present only once.

The clonotype was recovered from a middle-aged woman in good health. Some clones in this sample may be carry-over from other donors' samples. This sequence joins TRBV18 and TRBJ1-1; weak D call: TRBD1 (5 bases). Sequencing input: PBMCs. CDR3 amino acids: CASSIDRQGFTEAFF. The CDR3 region has the DNA TGTGCCAGCTCGATTGACAGACAAGGTTTTACTGAAGCTTTCTTT.